One sample yielded the 23 T cell receptor beta chains listed below, sequenced in a study of human T cells and chemical hapten exposure. MiXCR, applied by TCRdb to the RACE reads, yields one record per CDR3 protein. This sample yields some 360,000 distinct CDR3 sequences, of which about 5.1% are seen a single time; just over 2.5% belongs to the top ten. The time point: pre-sensitization, week 0. Documented treatment: therapeutic diphenylcyclopropenone sensitization with weekly scalp DPC. The sample here was whole blood, taken in connection with sensitization to the hapten diphenylcyclopropenone (DPC). These receptors were taken from a woman in her 50s with alopecia areata. Some clones in this sample may be carry-over from other donors' samples.

The chain recombines TRBV28 with TRBJ2-7, with D unresolved. Germline-derived CDR1 and CDR2 are MDHEN and SYDVKM. This CDR3 has 11 amino acids. The CDR3 nucleotides are TGTGGGACCGCCCTTCCCTACGAGCAGTACTTC. It is translated as CGTALPYEQYF. The whole variable domain, filled in from reference TRBV28 and TRBJ2-7, reads DVKVTQSSRYLVKRTGEKVFLECVQDMDHENMFWYRQDPGLGLRLIYFSYDVKMKEKGDIPEGYSVSREKKERFSLILESASTNQTSMYLCGTALPYEQYFGPGTRLTVT.

In its sample, this clonotype was seen a few times. One end of the junction is discordant with germline, which a read error may explain. The V call is TRBV20-1, the J call TRBJ2-3; 10 nucleotides align to TRBD2. This CDR3 region has 16 residues. Germline V gene sequence: CDR1 DFQATT, CDR2 SNEGSKA (reference sequence). The CDR3 reads CSAKLAGVRRTDTQYF. DNA of the CDR3: TGCAGTGCTAAGCTAGCGGGAGTGAGACGCACGGATACGCAGTATTTT.

This chain links TRBV7-2 with TRBJ1-2; D is unclear. Germline lookup yields CDR1 SGHTA and CDR2 FQGNSA. Trimming stripped 2 bases from V and 5 bases from J, with 15 bases between. The CDR3 totals 15 residues. Here the CDR3 DNA reads TGTGCCAGCAGCTTAAAGCGGGCCGGATCTTATGGCTACACCTTC. The encoded protein is CASSLKRAGSYGYTF.

This clonotype was counted ten times or more. V and J are TRBV4-2 and TRBJ2-7, with TRBD2 matching 11 bases. From germline, CDR1 is LGHNA and CDR2 YNFKEQ. Trimming removed 4 bases from V and 4 bases from J; junction bases left unmatched: 9. The CDR3 runs to 16 residues. CDR3 loop: CASSLRTSGPSYEQYF. CDR3 nucleotide sequence: TGTGCCAGCAGCCTCCGGACTAGCGGGCCTTCTTACGAGCAGTACTTC.

The table lists this clonotype with many counts. This chain links TRBV20-1 with TRBJ1-6, with a possible D match to TRBD1 (5 bases). Germline lookup yields CDR1 DFQATT and CDR2 SNEGSKA (reference sequence). The CDR3 spans 19 residues. V dropped 0 bases and J dropped 2 bases, with 20 bases sitting between them. The CDR3 bases are TGCAGTGCTAGAGATACCCTCTTTGGGAGGGGTACCTATAATTCACCCCTCCACTTT. Residues: CSARDTLFGRGTYNSPLHF.

This clonotype was found a few times. This chain connects TRBV4-1 to TRBJ1-4; D is possibly TRBD1 (5 bases). CDR3 length equals 15 residues. Germline V gene data show CDR1 as MGHRA and CDR2 as YSYEKL. V was cut by 2 bases and J by 6 bases, with 13 bases left in between. DNA of the CDR3: TGCGCCAGCAGCCAAAGAGGGGCAGAGTATGAAAAACTGTTTTTT. Protein product: CASSQRGAEYEKLFF.

This clonotype was seen only a few times. V gene TRBV6-6 combines with J gene TRBJ1-6, with D unclear. The CDR3 spans 14 residues. Germline V gene lookup returns CDR1 MNHNY and CDR2 SVGAGI (reference sequence). V was pared by 2 bases and J by 6 bases, with 8 bases between. The DNA of the CDR3 is TGTGCCAGCAGTTACGGGCAGGTTAATTCACCCCTCCACTTT. Translated, it gives CASSYGQVNSPLHF.

This clonotype has just a few counts. The chain is built from TRBV6-6 and TRBJ1-6; 9 nucleotides agree with TRBD1. Germline CDR1 reads MNHNY; CDR2 reads SVGAGI (reference sequence). With 5 bases clipped from V and 10 bases from J, the junction kept 6 bases outside the gene matches. The CDR3 contains 14 residues. CDR3 coding DNA: TGTGCCAGCAGTCTCCGGGACAGGGTCTCACCCCTCCACTTT. Translated: CASSLRDRVSPLHF.

The chain uses TRBV11-2 and TRBJ2-6; 9 nucleotides line up with TRBD1. Germline V lookup: CDR1 SGHAT, CDR2 FQNNGV. CDR3 length: 20 amino acids. Germline trimming cut 4 bases from V and 0 bases from J; bases unmatched to any gene: 13. This chain's CDR3 is CASSSRPPGQGHSGANVLTF. The CDR3 DNA reads TGTGCCAGCAGCTCTCGCCCACCGGGACAGGGACACTCTGGGGCCAACGTCCTGACTTTC.

This clonotype came up a few times. This rearrangement joins TRBV14 to TRBJ2-1; D gene unclear. The germline CDR1 and CDR2 sequences are SGHDN and FVKESK. The CDR3 sequence is 13 residues long. V lost 2 bases to trimming and J lost 5 bases, with 7 bases between them. CDR3: CASSQKSNNEQFF. CDR3 in DNA: TGTGCCAGCAGCCAAAAAAGCAACAATGAGCAGTTCTTC.

This clonotype occurred many times. V usage is TRBV3-1 and J usage is TRBJ2-1, with TRBD2 identical over 13 bases. V shed 4 bases, J shed 8 bases, and the junction held 8 bases outside the gene matches. There are 16 residues in the CDR3. CDR1 and CDR2 from the germline V gene are LGHDT and YNNKEL (reference sequence). In DNA, the CDR3 is TGTGCCAGCAGCCCAGGACTAGCGGGAGAGTTCGATGAGCAGTTCTTC. Translated: CASSPGLAGEFDEQFF.

The genes are TRBV5-8 and TRBJ2-7; D may match TRBD1 or TRBD2 (6 bases each). V gave up 4 bases and J gave up 5 bases, with 19 bases separating them. Germline V gives CDR1 SGHTS, CDR2 YDEGEE. The CDR3 runs 15 residues. CDR3 sequence reads: CASSVGDGGRNEQYF. The CDR3 nucleotides are TGTGCCAGCAGCGTTGGGGACGGGGGCCGTAACGAGCAGTACTTC.

At least ten counts were recorded for this clonotype. V and J are TRBV20-1 and TRBJ2-7, with TRBD2 as a possible D gene (6 bases). From germline, CDR1 is DFQATT and CDR2 SNEGSKA (reference sequence). This CDR3 region has 13 residues. The CDR3 nucleotides are TGCAGCTTCCCGGGACTCGGCTCCTACGAGCAGTACTTC. As protein: CSFPGLGSYEQYF.

This clonotype came up a few times. The CDR3 DNA is TGTGCCAGCAGTTTCGAGGCTAGCGGGGGTGATACGCAGTATTTT. It encodes CASSFEASGGDTQYF. V gene TRBV12-3 or TRBV12-4 combines with J gene TRBJ2-3; 10 nucleotides align to TRBD2. The CDR3 loop spans 15 amino acids. The junction had 6 bases not matched to a gene; V was cut back by 3 bases and J by 6 bases.

Only a few counts were recorded for this clonotype. The V call is TRBV4-1, the J call TRBJ2-7; TRBD2 aligns across 10 bases. V trimming: 1 base; J trimming: 7 bases; junction bases outside the gene matches: 7. Germline values: CDR1 MGHRA, CDR2 YSYEKL. CDR3 size: 15 residues. This chain's CDR3 is CASSQVSAGGEEQYF. In DNA, the CDR3 is TGCGCCAGCAGCCAAGTATCAGCGGGGGGGGAAGAGCAGTACTTC.

This clonotype was seen many times. This chain's CDR3 is CASSAGQGDLWGYTF. CDR3 sequence (DNA): TGTGCCAGCAGTGCTGGACAGGGGGACTTGTGGGGCTACACCTTC. The chain uses TRBV2 and TRBJ1-2; 10 bases match TRBD1. The CDR3 runs 15 residues. V trimming: 4 bases; J trimming: 8 bases; junction bases outside the gene matches: 10. The germline CDR1 and CDR2 sequences are SNHLY and FYNNEI. Variable domain in full (rest from reference TRBV2 and TRBJ1-2): EPEVTQTPSHQVTQMGQEVILRCVPISNHLYFYWYRQILGQKVEFLVSFYNNEISEKSEIFDDQFSVERPDGSNFTLKIRSTKLEDSAMYFCASSAGQGDLWGYTFGSGTRLTVV.

This clonotype has a handful of counts. J is TRBJ1-1 and V is TRBV29-1; 7 bases agree with TRBD1. V gave up 0 bases and J gave up 0 bases; unmatched junction bases: 4. This CDR3 has 15 amino acids. CDR1 SQVTM and CDR2 ANQGSEA come from the germline V gene. CDR3: CSVEDHRGMNTEAFF. CDR3 in DNA: TGCAGCGTTGAAGATCACAGGGGAATGAACACTGAAGCTTTCTTT.

This clonotype appeared a few times. The chain employs TRBV15 and TRBJ1-2; TRBD1 might be the D (6 bases). Germline V gene lookup returns CDR1 LNHNV and CDR2 YYDKDF (reference sequence). V was pared by 5 bases and J by 8 bases, with 18 bases between. The CDR3 has 14 amino acids. CDR3 coding DNA: TGTGCCACCAGCTCCCGGGAGGGGGGTGGAGGCTACACCTTC. It translates to CATSSREGGGGYTF. Full variable domain (outside the CDR3, taken from reference TRBV15 and TRBJ1-2): DAMVIQNPRYQVTQFGKPVTLSCSQTLNHNVMYWYQQKSSQAPKLLFHYYDKDFNNEADTPDNFQSRRPNTSFCFLDIRSPGLGDTAMYLCATSSREGGGGYTFGSGTRLTVV.

This clonotype was found a few times. The V and J genes are TRBV4-1 and TRBJ1-4, with 8 bases lining up with TRBD1. V gave up 3 bases and J gave up 8 bases; unmatched junction bases: 8. The CDR3 is 15 residues long. In germline, CDR1 is MGHRA, CDR2 YSYEKL. In DNA form, the CDR3 reads TGCGCCAGCAGCCAGAAACAGGGGGGTAGGGAAAAACTGTTTTTT. Protein product: CASSQKQGGREKLFF.

This clonotype was seen repeatedly, ten times or more. The chain carries TRBV7-6 and TRBJ1-6; 7 bases are a match to TRBD1. The CDR3 runs 13 residues. Germline V gene lookup returns CDR1 SGHVS and CDR2 FNYEAQ. V shed 5 bases, J shed 10 bases, and the junction held 5 bases outside the gene matches. The CDR3 here is CASSQGGVSPLHF. DNA for the CDR3: TGTGCCAGCAGCCAGGGGGGAGTCTCACCCCTCCACTTT.

DNA of the CDR3: TGTGCCAGCAGCGTAGCTGGGCTAGCGGGAGCCACAGATACGCAGTATTTT. It is translated as CASSVAGLAGATDTQYF. V and J are TRBV9 and TRBJ2-3, with 10 bases identical to TRBD2. Germline CDR1 reads SGDLS; CDR2 reads YYNGEE. The trim removed 0 bases at V and 2 bases at J, leaving 6 bases unmatched. CDR3 size: 17 residues.

A few counts support this clonotype. The chain recombines TRBV3-1 with TRBJ2-7; 14 bases line up with TRBD2. The CDR3 runs 16 residues. Germline V CDR1 and CDR2: LGHDT, YNNKEL (reference sequence). The ends lost 4 bases at V and 4 bases at J; junction bases unmatched: 6. The CDR3 loop reads CASSPRLAGGGYEQYF. The DNA of the CDR3 is TGTGCCAGCAGCCCTCGACTAGCGGGGGGGGGATACGAGCAGTACTTC.

This clonotype was counted only a few times. The genes are TRBV11-2 and TRBJ2-7; 9 bases are shared with TRBD1. Germline lookup yields CDR1 SGHAT and CDR2 FQNNGV. This CDR3 contains 18 residues. J lost 4 bases, V lost 2 bases, and 15 bases had no gene match. The CDR3 DNA follows: TGTGCCAGCAGCTTAACAATTCCGGGACAGGGAGTCGAATACGAGCAGTACTTC. Its translation is CASSLTIPGQGVEYEQYF.